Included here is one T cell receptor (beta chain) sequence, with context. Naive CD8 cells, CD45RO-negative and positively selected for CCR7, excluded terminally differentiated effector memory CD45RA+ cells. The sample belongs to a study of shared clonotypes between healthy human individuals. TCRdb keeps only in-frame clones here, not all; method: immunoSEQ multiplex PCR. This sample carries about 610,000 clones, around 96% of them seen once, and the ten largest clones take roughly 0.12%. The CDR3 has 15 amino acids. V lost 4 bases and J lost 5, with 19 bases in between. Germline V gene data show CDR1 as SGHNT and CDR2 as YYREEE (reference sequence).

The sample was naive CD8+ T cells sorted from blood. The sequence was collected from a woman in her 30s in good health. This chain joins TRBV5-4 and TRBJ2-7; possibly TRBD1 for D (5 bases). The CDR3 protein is CASSPTQGAINEQYF. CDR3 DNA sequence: TGTGCCAGCAGCCCTACGCAAGGGGCGATCAACGAGCAGTACTTC.